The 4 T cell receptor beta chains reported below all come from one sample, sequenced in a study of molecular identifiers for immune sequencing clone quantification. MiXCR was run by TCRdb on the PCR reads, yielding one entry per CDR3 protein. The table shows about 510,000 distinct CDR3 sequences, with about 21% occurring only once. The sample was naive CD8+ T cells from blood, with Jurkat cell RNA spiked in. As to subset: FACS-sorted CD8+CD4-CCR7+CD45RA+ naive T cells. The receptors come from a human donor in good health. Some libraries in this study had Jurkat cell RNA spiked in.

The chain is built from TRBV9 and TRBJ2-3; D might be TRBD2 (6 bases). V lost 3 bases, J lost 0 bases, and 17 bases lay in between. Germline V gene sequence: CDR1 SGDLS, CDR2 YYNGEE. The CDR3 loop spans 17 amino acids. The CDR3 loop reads CASSAEGLRISTDTQYF. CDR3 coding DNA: TGTGCCAGCAGCGCCGAGGGACTTCGCATTAGCACAGATACGCAGTATTTT. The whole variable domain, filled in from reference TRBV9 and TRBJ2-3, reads DSGVTQTPKHLITATGQRVTLRCSPRSGDLSVYWYQQSLDQGLQFLIQYYNGEERAKGNILERFSAQQFPDLHSELNLSSLELGDSALYFCASSAEGLRISTDTQYFGPGTRLTVL.

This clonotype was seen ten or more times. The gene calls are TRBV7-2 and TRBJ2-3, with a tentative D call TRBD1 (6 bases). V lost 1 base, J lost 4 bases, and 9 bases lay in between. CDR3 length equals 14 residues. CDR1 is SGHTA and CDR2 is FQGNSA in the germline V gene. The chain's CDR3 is CASSLEAGADTQYF. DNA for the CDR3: TGTGCCAGCAGCTTAGAGGCAGGGGCAGATACGCAGTATTTT. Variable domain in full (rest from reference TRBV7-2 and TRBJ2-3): GAGVSQSPSNKVTEKGKDVELRCDPISGHTALYWYRQSLGQGLEFLIYFQGNSAPDKSGLPSDRFSAERTGGSVSTLTIQRTQQEDSAVYLCASSLEAGADTQYFGPGTRLTVL.

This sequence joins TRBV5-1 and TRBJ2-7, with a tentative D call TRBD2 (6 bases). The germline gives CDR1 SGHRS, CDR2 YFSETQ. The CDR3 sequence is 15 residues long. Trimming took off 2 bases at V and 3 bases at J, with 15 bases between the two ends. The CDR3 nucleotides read TGCGCCAGCAGCTTCCGGGACGGAGGGCACTACGAGCAGTACTTC. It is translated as CASSFRDGGHYEQYF. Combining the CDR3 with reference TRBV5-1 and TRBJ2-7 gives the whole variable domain KAGVTQTPRYLIKTRGQQVTLSCSPISGHRSVSWYQQTPGQGLQFLFEYFSETQRNKGNFPGRFSGRQFSNSRSEMNVSTLELGDSALYLCASSFRDGGHYEQYFGPGTRLTVT.

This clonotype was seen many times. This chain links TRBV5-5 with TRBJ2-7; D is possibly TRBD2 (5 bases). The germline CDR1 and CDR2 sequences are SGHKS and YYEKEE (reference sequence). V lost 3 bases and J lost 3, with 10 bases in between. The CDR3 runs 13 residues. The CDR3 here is CASSSGVGYEQYF. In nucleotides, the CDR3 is TGTGCCAGCAGCTCCGGGGTGGGCTACGAGCAGTACTTC. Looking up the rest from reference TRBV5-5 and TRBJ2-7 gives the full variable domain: DAGVTQSPTHLIKTRGQQVTLRCSPISGHKSVSWYQQVLGQGPQFIFQYYEKEERGRGNFPDRFSARQFPNYSSELNVNALLLGDSALYLCASSSGVGYEQYFGPGTRLTVT.